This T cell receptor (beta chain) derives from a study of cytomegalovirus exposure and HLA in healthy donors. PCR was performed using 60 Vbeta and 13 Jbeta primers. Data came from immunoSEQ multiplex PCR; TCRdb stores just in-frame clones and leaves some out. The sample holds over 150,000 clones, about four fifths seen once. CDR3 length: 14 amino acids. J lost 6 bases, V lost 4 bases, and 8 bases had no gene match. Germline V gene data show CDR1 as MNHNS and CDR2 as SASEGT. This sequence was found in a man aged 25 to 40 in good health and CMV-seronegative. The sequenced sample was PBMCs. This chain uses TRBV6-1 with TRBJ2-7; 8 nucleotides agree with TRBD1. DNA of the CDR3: TGTGCCAGCAGTGTACAGGGGGGAGGTGTCGAGCAGTACTTC. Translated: CASSVQGGGVEQYF.